This T cell receptor beta chain was profiled in a study of blood T cell repertoires in COVID-19. J lost 4 bases, V lost 4 bases, and 1 base had no gene match. Germline CDR1 SGHTA, CDR2 FQGNSA. The CDR3 spans 12 residues. This clone showed up just a few times. Profiling relied on immunoSEQ multiplex PCR, and the TCRdb table lists in-frame clones only, not all of them. The data hold approximately 200,000 clones, with around 79% observed a single time. The source is a middle-aged woman with COVID-19, enrolled during active disease. The sample taken for sequencing was peripheral blood. V and J are TRBV7-2 and TRBJ2-7; TRBD2 matches at 7 bases. The DNA of the CDR3 is TGTGCCAGCAGCTGGACTAGTTACGAGCAGTACTTC. Translated, it gives CASSWTSYEQYF.